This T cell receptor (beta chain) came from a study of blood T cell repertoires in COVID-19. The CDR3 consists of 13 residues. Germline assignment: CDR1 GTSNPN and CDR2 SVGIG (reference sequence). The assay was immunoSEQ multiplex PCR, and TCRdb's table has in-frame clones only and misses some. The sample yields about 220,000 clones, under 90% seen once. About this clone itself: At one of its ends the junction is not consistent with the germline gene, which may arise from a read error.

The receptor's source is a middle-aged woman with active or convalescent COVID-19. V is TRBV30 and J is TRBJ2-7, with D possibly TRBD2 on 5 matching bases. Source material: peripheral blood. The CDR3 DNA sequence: TGTGCCGGGAGAACCAACTTTCCCTACGAGCAGTACTTC. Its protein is CAGRTNFPYEQYF.